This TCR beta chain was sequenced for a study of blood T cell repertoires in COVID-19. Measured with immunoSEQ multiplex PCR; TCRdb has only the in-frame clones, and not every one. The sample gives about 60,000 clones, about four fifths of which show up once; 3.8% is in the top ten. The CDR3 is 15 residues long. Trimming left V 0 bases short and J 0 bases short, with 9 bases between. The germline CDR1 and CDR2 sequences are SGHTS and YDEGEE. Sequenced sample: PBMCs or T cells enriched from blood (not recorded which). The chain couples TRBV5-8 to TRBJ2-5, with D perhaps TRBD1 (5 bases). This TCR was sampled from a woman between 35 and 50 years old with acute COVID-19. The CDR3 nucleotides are TGTGCCAGCAGCTTGGGGGGCACTTACCAAGAGACCCAGTACTTC. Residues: CASSLGGTYQETQYF.